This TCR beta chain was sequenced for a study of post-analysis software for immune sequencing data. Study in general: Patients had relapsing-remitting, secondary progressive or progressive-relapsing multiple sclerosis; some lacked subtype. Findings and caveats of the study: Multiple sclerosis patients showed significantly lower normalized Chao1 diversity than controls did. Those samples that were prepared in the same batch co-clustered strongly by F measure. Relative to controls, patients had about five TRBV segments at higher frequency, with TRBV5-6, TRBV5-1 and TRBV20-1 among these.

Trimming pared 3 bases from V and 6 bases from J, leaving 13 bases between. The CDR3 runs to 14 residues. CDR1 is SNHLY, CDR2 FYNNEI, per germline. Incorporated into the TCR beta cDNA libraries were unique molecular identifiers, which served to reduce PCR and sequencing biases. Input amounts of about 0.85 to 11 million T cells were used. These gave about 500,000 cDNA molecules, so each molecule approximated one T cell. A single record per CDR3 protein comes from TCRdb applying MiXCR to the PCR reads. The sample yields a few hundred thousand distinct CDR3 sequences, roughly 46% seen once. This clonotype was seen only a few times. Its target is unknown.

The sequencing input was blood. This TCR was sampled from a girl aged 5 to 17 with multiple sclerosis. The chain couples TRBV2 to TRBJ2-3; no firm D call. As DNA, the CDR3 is TGTGCCAGCAGTGAGGCGGCCGTAGTGGATACGCAGTATTTT. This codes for CASSEAAVVDTQYF.